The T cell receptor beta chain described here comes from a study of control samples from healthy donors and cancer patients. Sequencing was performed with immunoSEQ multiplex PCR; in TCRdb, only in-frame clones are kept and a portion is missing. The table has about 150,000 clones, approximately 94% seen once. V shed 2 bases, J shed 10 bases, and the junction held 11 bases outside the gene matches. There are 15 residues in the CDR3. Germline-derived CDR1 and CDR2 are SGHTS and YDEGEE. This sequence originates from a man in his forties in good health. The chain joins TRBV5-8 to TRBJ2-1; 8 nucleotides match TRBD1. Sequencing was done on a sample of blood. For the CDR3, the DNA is TGTGCCAGCAGCTTCCGTCGGACAGGGTTAGAGGAGCAGTTCTTC. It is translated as CASSFRRTGLEEQFF.